This TCR beta chain was sequenced in a study of CD8 T cells in Susac syndrome. About the study: Of the sequenced Susac syndrome patients, over 5 had active disease and fewer than ten were in remission.

TEMRA cells were FACS-enriched, and CD8+ and CD4+ T cells were isolated negatively. General observations from the study: Clonal expansion was not observed in the Susac syndrome CD4+ T cell repertoires.

On this clonotype itself: Its antigen is currently unknown.

A quantity of about 0.45 to 1 ug RNA underwent reverse transcription using random hexamers. TCR beta CDR3 was amplified by immunoSEQ multiplex PCR. This amplification extended across 54 Vbeta and 13 Jbeta segments. TCRdb independently ran MiXCR on the immunoSEQ multiplex PCR reads; one entry per CDR3 protein. The repertoire has under 200,000 distinct CDR3 sequences, approximately 95% of them found once; the top ten carry about 0.12%. This CDR3 spans 13 amino acids. Per the germline V gene, CDR1 is MNHEY and CDR2 is SVGAGI. Between the trimmed V and J ends, which lost 8 bases and 4 bases, there was a span of 13 bases.

The sequence was collected from a human donor with Susac syndrome. The sample comprised CD4+ T cells from PBMCs. The chain has TRBV6-5 and TRBJ2-3, with no clear D. The CDR3 DNA reads TGTGCCAGCCGGCCGGCAGGAGCAGATACGCAGTATTTT. Protein: CASRPAGADTQYF.